This T cell receptor beta chain was profiled in a study of shared clonotypes between healthy human individuals. Study-level background: In total, the donors were two women and a few men aged 18 to 49.

Investigators spread the genomic DNA of each subset evenly over several immunoSEQ plates. Libraries were prepared by immunoSEQ multiplex PCR; TCRdb keeps only in-frame clonotypes and omits some of them. The repertoire holds hundreds of thousands of clones, 90% to 97% seen once, with approximately 0.12% in the top ten. Overall study results and limits: Genetic and exposure-history diversity was limited by the small donor number.

Naivety among CD8 cells was defined by CD45RO negativity and positive CCR7 selection, thereby excluding terminally differentiated effector memory CD45RA+ cells. A remark on this clone: The antigen is not known.

V lost 7 bases and J lost 5; bases outside the gene matches: 2. The germline gives CDR1 MNHEY, CDR2 SMNVEV (reference sequence). The CDR3 extends over 12 amino acids. The sequence came from a woman in her 30s in good health. J is TRBJ1-2 and V is TRBV27, with 9 bases identical to TRBD1. Sequenced material: naive CD8+ T cells sorted from blood. The CDR3 DNA reads as TGTGCCAGCAAGACAGGGGGGTATGGCTACACCTTC. Protein: CASKTGGYGYTF.